The clone carrying this TCR beta chain was picked up one time. Its target is unknown. Sequencing of DNA taken from cultured CD4+ T cells relied on the Oncomine TCR Beta short-read assay. Investigators obtained genomic DNA by extraction from cultured CD4+ T cells. TCRdb itself ran the PCR reads through MiXCR, one entry per CDR3 protein. This sample has 7,000 to 8,500 distinct CDR3 sequences; 60% occur once, and the top ten carry 25% to 40%. The treatment here: roughly 10-day PBMC culture with coronavirus spike peptide pools or control peptides (ViraFEST assay). Having spent roughly 11 days in culture, CD4+ T cells were then isolated by negative selection. The sample belongs to a study of vaccination and CD4 T cells after COVID-19. The overall study: At a median 72 days (range 14 to 241) after dose two, post-vaccine samples were obtained. The study's findings and limits: Sampling was limited to relatively few convalescent patients, with no early post-infection timepoints studied.

V was pared by 5 bases and J by 5 bases, with 6 bases of the junction left unmatched. CDR1 and CDR2 from the germline V gene are ENHRY and SYGVKD. The CDR3 consists of 15 residues. This rearrangement joins TRBV10-3 to TRBJ2-5, with 12 bases matching TRBD1. The sample was CD4+ T cells from blood, cultured in vitro. The TCR sequence derives from a human donor who had recovered from COVID-19. DNA of the CDR3: TGTGCCATCAGTATGGGACAGGGGGCCCTTGAGACCCAGTACTTC. Translated: CAISMGQGALETQYF.